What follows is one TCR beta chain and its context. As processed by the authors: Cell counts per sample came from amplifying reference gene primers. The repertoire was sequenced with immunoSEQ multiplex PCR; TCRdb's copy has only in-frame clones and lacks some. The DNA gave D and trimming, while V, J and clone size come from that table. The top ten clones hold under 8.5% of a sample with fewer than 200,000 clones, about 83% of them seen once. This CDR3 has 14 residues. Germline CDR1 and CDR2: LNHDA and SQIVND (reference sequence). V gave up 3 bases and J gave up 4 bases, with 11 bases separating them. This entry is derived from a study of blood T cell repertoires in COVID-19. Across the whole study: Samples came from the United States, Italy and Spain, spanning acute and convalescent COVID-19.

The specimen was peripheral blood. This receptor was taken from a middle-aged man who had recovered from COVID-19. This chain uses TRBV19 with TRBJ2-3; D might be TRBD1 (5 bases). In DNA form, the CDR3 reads TGTGCCAGTAGTATGGGTCCCAGGGCAGATACGCAGTATTTT. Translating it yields CASSMGPRADTQYF. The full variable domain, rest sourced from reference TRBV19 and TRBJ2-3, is DGGITQSPKYLFRKEGQNVTLSCEQNLNHDAMYWYRQDPGQGLRLIYYSQIVNDFQKGDIAEGYSVSREKKESFPLTVTSAQKNPTAFYLCASSMGPRADTQYFGPGTRLTVL.